This TCR beta chain comes out of a study of Tregs in tolerant kidney transplant recipients. General study findings and limits: Activated donor B cell expansion appeared to reveal the most relevant donor-specific TCRbeta repertoire.

Looked up from germline, CDR1 is SSHAT and CDR2 is FNYEAQ (reference sequence). The CDR3 covers 16 residues. The J segment lost 5 bases and the V segment lost 5 bases, leaving 9 bases of the junction unmatched. About this clone: As yet, its antigen is unknown. Read data end 3 residues before the CDR3 end; the end is taken from the germline J gene.

Using immunoSEQ multiplex PCR, the repertoire was profiled, and TCRdb retains in-frame clones only, with some absent. The sample has 6,400 or so clones, and its top ten clones hold 39%. Mixed chimerism was transient after nonmyeloablative marrow transplants from related graft donors. The sample in question was CD8+ T cells from blood (PBMCs), obtained 12 months after the transplant. This TCR was sampled from a human patient who received a combined kidney and bone marrow transplant. The graft donor may have contributed some T cells. The chain carries TRBV7-7 and TRBJ2-1; 10 positions match TRBD1. The CDR3 here is CASSESTGGIHNEQFF. The part of the CDR3 DNA that was read is TGTGCCAGCAGCGAGTCGACAGGGGGCATCCACAATGAG.